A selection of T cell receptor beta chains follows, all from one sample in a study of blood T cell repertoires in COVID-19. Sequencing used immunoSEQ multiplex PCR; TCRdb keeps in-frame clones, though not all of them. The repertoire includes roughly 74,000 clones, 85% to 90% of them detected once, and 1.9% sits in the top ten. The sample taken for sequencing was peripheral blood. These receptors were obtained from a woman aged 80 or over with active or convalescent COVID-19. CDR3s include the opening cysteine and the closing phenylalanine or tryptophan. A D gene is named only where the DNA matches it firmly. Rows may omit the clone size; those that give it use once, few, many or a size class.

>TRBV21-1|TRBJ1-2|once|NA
TGTGCCAGAGAAATGGACACCTTCCCTGGCTACACCTTC
CAREMDTFPGYTF
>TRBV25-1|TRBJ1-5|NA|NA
TGTGCCAGCAGTGGTGCACCCAGGGATCAGCCCCAGCATTTT
CASSGAPRDQPQHF
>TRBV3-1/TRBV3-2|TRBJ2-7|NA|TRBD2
TGTGCCAGCAGCCAATTTGTCGGGGGGAACTACGAGCAGTACTTC
CASSQFVGGNYEQYF
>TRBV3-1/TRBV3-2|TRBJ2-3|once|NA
TGTGCCAGCAGCCTCCGCCAGGGCGCAGATACGCAGTATTTT
CASSLRQGADTQYF
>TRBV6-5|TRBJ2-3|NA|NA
TGTGCCAGCAGTTACTCGCACAGTAGCACAGATACGCAGTATTTT
CASSYSHSSTDTQYF
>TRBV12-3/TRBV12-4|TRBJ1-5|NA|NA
TGTGCCAGCAGAGGAACAGGGCCCCAGCATTTT
CASRGTGPQHF
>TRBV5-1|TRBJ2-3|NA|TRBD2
TGCGCCCAAGGAGGACTAGATTCAGATACGCAGTATTTT
CAQGGLDSDTQYF
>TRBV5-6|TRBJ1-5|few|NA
TGTGCCAGCAGCTTGTGGCGCAGCGAGCCCCAGCATTTT
CASSLWRSEPQHF
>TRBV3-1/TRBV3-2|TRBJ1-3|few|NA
TGTGCCAGCAGCCAAGATACAGGGACTGGAAACACCATATATTTT
CASSQDTGTGNTIYF
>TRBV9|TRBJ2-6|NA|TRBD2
TGTGCCAGCAGCGTAGAGGCTAGCGGGACGAGCTCTGGGGCCAACGTCCTGACTTTC
CASSVEASGTSSGANVLTF
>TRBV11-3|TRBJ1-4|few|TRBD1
TGTGCCAGCAGCTTAGGGGACAGGGGAACAACTAATGAAAAACTGTTTTTT
CASSLGDRGTTNEKLFF
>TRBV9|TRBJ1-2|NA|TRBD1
TGTGCCAGCAGCGACGACAGGGGATTCTCTGGCTACACCTTC
CASSDDRGFSGYTF
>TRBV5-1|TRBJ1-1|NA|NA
TGCGCCAGCAGCCGGGCGGGACCAGGGAACACTGAAGCTTTCTTT
CASSRAGPGNTEAFF
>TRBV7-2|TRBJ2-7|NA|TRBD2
TGTGCCAGCAGCGGACTGAGAACTAGCGGGAGCTACGAGCAGTACTTC
CASSGLRTSGSYEQYF
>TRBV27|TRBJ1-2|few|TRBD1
TGTGCCAGCAGTTACTCCGGGACAGGGTCAGATGGCTACACCTTC
CASSYSGTGSDGYTF
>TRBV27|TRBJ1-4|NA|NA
TGTGCCAGCAGGCCACGACGGGCAACTAATGAAAAACTGTTTTTT
CASRPRRATNEKLFF
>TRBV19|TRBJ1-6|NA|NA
TGTGCCAGTAGTACCGGGACTCTGTATAATTCACCCCTCCACTTT
CASSTGTLYNSPLHF
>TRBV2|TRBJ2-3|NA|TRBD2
TGTGCCAGCAGTACCCCTAGCGGGAGGGGCACAGATACGCAGTATTTT
CASSTPSGRGTDTQYF
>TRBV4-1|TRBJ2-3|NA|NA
TGCGCCAGCAGCCCCGGGAAATCTAGCATAGATACGCAGTATTTT
CASSPGKSSIDTQYF
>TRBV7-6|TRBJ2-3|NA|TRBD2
TGTGCCAGCAGCTTAGGTAGCGGGACCCCTAGCACAGATACGCAGTATTTT
CASSLGSGTPSTDTQYF
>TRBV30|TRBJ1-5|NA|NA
TGTGCCTGGAGTCTAATGGGCAATCAGCCCCAGCATTTT
CAWSLMGNQPQHF
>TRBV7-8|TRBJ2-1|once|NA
TGTGCCAGCAGCTTAAACACCTACAATGAGCAGTTCTTC
CASSLNTYNEQFF